This TCR beta chain came from a study of T cell repertoires in cytomegalovirus infection. Across the whole study: Indicated by public TCR beta signatures were CMV infection and matching HLA type. Whole-study results and caveats: The study identified carriers of CMV plus the relevant HLA from cumulative public TCR beta family frequency. The ex vivo response was dominated by HLA-C-restricted CMV-specific TCR beta clonotypes.

This CDR3 is 13 amino acids long. Germline V gene data show CDR1 as SQVTM and CDR2 as ANQGSEA. Trimming stripped 4 bases from V and 1 base from J, with 10 bases between. This clonotype came up a few times. Its antigen is not known. TCRdb reprocessed the reads via MiXCR and lists one record per CDR3 protein. The sample records about 230,000 distinct CDR3 sequences, 22% being singletons. This receptor was identified in a human donor in good health (CMV status not recorded). Some clones in this sample may be carry-over from other donors' samples. J is TRBJ1-1 and V is TRBV29-1, with D uncertain. The specimen sequenced was CD8+ T cells from PBMCs. The CDR3 DNA sequence: TGCAGCGTTGTAGCCCCACCGAACACTGAAGCTTTCTTT. Encoded protein: CSVVAPPNTEAFF.